Included here is one T cell receptor (beta chain) sequence, with context. Its antigen is still unknown. One base away there is no much larger clone; base qualities are not given. The record originates from a study of shared clonotypes between healthy human individuals (dated by TCRdb to about 2020). About the full investigation: A couple of women and three men aged 18 to 49 years were included in the cohort. For each donor, three plates each were used for CD4 naive and CD4 memory, two plates were used for CD8 naive, and one plate was used for CD8 memory. To estimate repertoire size and how much clonotypes are shared between individuals, the study performed deep sequencing of blood TCR repertoires from about five healthy adults. To increase sequencing depth and limit assay-specific biases, TCR repertoire library preparation and sequencing were carried out by different laboratories using diverse techniques. Each donor's leukapheresis produced roughly between roughly 0.85 and 10 billion PBMCs.

Points the paper makes about the study in general: Based on pairwise subsampling, the degree of clonotype sharing among donors was expected to be affected by sequencing depth. Because the study included only a small number of donors, the genetic and exposure-history diversity represented was limited. Only blood was sampled, and tissue TCR repertoires likely differ from those in blood. Incomplete sequencing was indicated by rarefaction of sorted-subset datasets, despite the large sequencing depth. When four donors were compared, the shared fraction of clonotypes was about 5.4% for naive CD4, less than 4% for naive CD8, 2.3% for memory CD4, and 0.3% to 0.5% for memory CD8. Estimated clonotype richness was generally larger for naive than for memory subsets. Compared with non-shared clonotypes, clonotypes shared by all four sorted-subset donors had higher generation probabilities.

TCR CDR3 regions were amplified from genomic DNA by multiplex PCR using the deep immunoSEQ assay. Genomic DNA extracted from each cell subset was distributed evenly over all wells of several immunoSEQ 96-well plates, and each plate served as one replicate. For sorted subsets, each replicate PCR was loaded with roughly 190 ng genomic DNA, equivalent to 25,000 to 35,000 T cell genomes. Purified libraries were measured with a Qubit 3.0 fluorometer, size-checked on a Bioanalyzer 2100, and measured again with the KAPA Library Quantification kit. Each immunoSEQ 96-well plate was sequenced on its own single-read 150-cycle Illumina NextSeq 550 flow cell. The paper's processing steps were these. Because the immunoSEQ output included only junctional sequences and no quality scores, the filtering could not be the same as the filtering used for full-length reads. Sequences were annotated with PyIR, a Python wrapper for IgBLAST v1.9, using IMGT germline references to assign V/J genes and CDR3. Reads were filtered out if the reads had weak V/J assignments (E-value above 1e-6), no CDR3, stop codons, out-of-frame junctions, or ambiguous translated residues. A V3J clonotype was defined by an identical inferred V gene, J gene, and CDR3 amino acid sequence. Percentage overlap between repertoires was computed as shared unique clonotypes divided by the size of the smaller repertoire. Repertoire richness was assessed with RTK rarefaction, the Chao1 estimator, and Recon v2.1 estimates of unobserved clonotypes. Generation probabilities were computed with OLGA for all TCRbeta clonotypes obtained by the gDNA method from a few donors. The immuneACCESS repertoire file appears here via TCRdb, limited to in-frame rearrangements. These files lack a portion of the clones; in checked studies, under half of the deficit traces to unresolved V genes, and the cause of the others is not known. V and J calls and clone size are as listed in that table; D and trimming were resolved from the DNA. The sample table records 1 million to 1.3 million clones; 75% to 85% of these occur just once. Roughly 0.61% of the sample comes from the top ten.

Healthy HIV-negative adults with no recently reported acute infections or vaccinations were included as donors. All donors were Caucasian adults living in Nashville, Tennessee, USA. CD4+ T cells were enriched through magnetic negative selection, after which naive cells were positively selected on CD45RA and the remaining negative fraction served as the memory subset. After blood collection by leukapheresis, PBMCs were isolated using Ficoll-Histopaque density gradient centrifugation and then cryopreserved in the vapor phase of liquid nitrogen. Analytical flow cytometry was used to check the purity and quantity of each magnetically sorted T cell population. Genomic DNA was isolated from every sorted fraction and measured by UV absorbance on a Nanodrop 2000c. At the junction V is shortened by 7 bases and J by 10 bases, with 20 bases in between. From cysteine to phenylalanine, the CDR3 is 13 amino acids long. Only CDR3 DNA remains: 39 bases, in frame from the first base. Looking up the germline V gene yields CDR1 SQVTM and CDR2 ANQGSEA.

Here the chain combines TRBV29-1 and TRBJ2-1, with TRBD2 tentatively as D gene (5 bases match). Source material: memory CD4+ T cells from PBMCs. Sample cell subset or site, as interpreted from the label and publication: CD45RA-negative fraction. The clonotype originates from a young man in good health. Some clones in this sample may be carry-over from other donors' samples. This receptor carries the CDR3 CSASGVLVVEQFF. Here is the DNA: TGCAGCGCTTCCGGGGTCCTGGTAGTCGAGCAGTTCTTC.